This T cell receptor (beta chain) derives from a study of T cell responses to AZD1222 COVID-19 vaccine. Study results and limitations: Sampling captured repertoires only after the peak T cell response. Increases in Spike-specific TCR breadth and depth were seen after two AZD1222 doses. Donors were mostly white British, more females; clonal diversity possibly underestimated. Mapped onto spike, vaccine-associated CD4 TCRs spanned it and were dominant at 160-218 and 743-854.

The CDR3 has 14 residues. The germline V gene encodes CDR1 LGHNA and CDR2 YNFKEQ. V trimming: 5 bases; J trimming: 3 bases; junction bases outside the gene matches: 6. For this clone: Its matching antigen is unknown.

Assay: immunoSEQ multiplex PCR; the TCRdb copy retains only in-frame clones and omits some. The sample yields some 82,000 clones, more than 80% seen once. The sequences come from peripheral blood, collected on day 0 of AZD1222 vaccination. The receptor comes from an adult in good health. The rearrangement links TRBV4-2 to TRBJ1-1; 7 positions match TRBD1. The CDR3 bases are TGTGCCAGCAGCGTTAAAGGGGGCTACACTGAAGCTTTCTTT. It yields the protein CASSVKGGYTEAFF.